This T cell receptor (beta chain) was sequenced during a study of T cell responses to AZD1222 COVID-19 vaccine. Study results and caveats: After two AZD1222 doses, spike-specific TCR breadth and depth rose versus day 0. Reportedly, nearly half of unique spike TCRs recognized epitopes outside B.1.351/B.1.1.7 mutations. Baseline antibody screening turned up just six seropositive AZD1222 recipients. There were vaccine-associated CD4 TCRs across spike, dominant at 160-218 and 743-854.

The CDR3 covers 11 residues. V lost 5 bases and J lost 11, with 12 bases in between. Germline CDR1 LNHDA, CDR2 SQIVND (reference sequence). The protocol was immunoSEQ multiplex PCR, while the TCRdb copy is restricted to in-frame clones and leaves out a portion. The sample carries fewer than 150,000 clones, approximately 90% recorded once. Turning to this clone: The antigen is unknown.

The sample was peripheral blood, taken on day 0 of AZD1222 vaccination. This clonotype was sampled from an adult in good health. The V and J genes are TRBV19 and TRBJ1-1; D gene unclear. The CDR3 DNA follows: TGTGCCAGTAGTGCCTGGCAGGTGGCTTTCTTT. It codes for CASSAWQVAFF.